The entry that follows covers one T cell receptor beta chain sequence. The CDR3 is 13 residues long. V was shortened by 6 bases and J by 4 bases, with 12 bases between the two germline ends. CDR1 MNHNS and CDR2 SASEGT come from the germline V gene. The entry originates in a study of OX40 agonist ivuxolimab in advanced cancers. Profiling relied on immunoSEQ multiplex PCR, and the TCRdb table lists in-frame clones only, not all of them. The sample records fewer than 50,000 clones, around nine tenths being singletons. The sequence was collected from an adult with an advanced solid tumor such as melanoma, head and neck, liver or kidney cancer. The material sequenced was CD4+ or CD8+ T cells sorted from blood, taken in a trial of the OX40 agonist ivuxolimab. The chain carries TRBV6-1 and TRBJ1-2; TRBD1 is a possible D gene (6 bases). CDR3 protein: CASRKGGGYGYTF. DNA for the CDR3: TGTGCCAGCAGGAAGGGGGGAGGCTATGGCTACACCTTC.